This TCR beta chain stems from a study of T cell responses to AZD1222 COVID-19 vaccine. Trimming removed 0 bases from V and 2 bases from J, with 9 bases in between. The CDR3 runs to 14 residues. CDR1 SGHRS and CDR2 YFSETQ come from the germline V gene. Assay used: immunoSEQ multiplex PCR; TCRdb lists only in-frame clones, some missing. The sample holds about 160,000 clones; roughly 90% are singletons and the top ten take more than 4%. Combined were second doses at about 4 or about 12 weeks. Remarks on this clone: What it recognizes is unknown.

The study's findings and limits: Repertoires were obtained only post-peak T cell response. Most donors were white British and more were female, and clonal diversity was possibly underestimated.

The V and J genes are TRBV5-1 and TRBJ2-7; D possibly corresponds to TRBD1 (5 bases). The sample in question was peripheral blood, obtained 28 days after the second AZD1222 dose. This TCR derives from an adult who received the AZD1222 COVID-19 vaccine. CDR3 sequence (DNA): TGCGCCAGCAGCTTGGGAGACAGTCCCTACGAGCAGTACTTC. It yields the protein CASSLGDSPYEQYF.